This entry lists 15 T cell receptor beta chains sequenced from one sample in a study of blood T cell repertoires in COVID-19. Profiled with immunoSEQ multiplex PCR; TCRdb holds only in-frame clones, not every one. The sample lists a few hundred thousand clones; almost 85% were seen once. The sample taken for sequencing was peripheral blood. These receptors came from a man in his fifties with active or convalescent COVID-19.

The rearrangement joins TRBV30 to TRBJ2-7, with D unclear. V lost 0 bases, J lost 1 base, and 7 bases lay in between. CDR1 is GTSNPN, CDR2 SVGIG, per germline (reference sequence). The CDR3 consists of 13 residues. The CDR3 DNA sequence: TGTGCCTGGAGTGTATGGCGGTCCTACGAGCAGTACTTC. Its translation: CAWSVWRSYEQYF.

This chain links TRBV7-9 with TRBJ2-1; TRBD2 is a possible D gene (5 bases). The CDR3 is made up of 13 amino acids. The ends were cut back, 5 bases at V and 4 bases at J, with 9 bases in the middle. The V gene's germline CDR1 is SEHNR and CDR2 FQNEAQ (reference sequence). CDR3 sequence reads: CASSEDFYNEQFF. In DNA form, the CDR3 reads TGTGCCAGCAGCGAGGACTTTTACAATGAGCAGTTCTTC.

The chain recombines TRBV28 with TRBJ2-1; the D gene is possibly TRBD2 (5 bases). This CDR3 comprises 18 residues. Germline V gene lookup returns CDR1 MDHEN and CDR2 SYDVKM. V gave up 3 bases and J gave up 1 base, with 19 bases separating them. This chain's CDR3 is CASSFAGSGDKSYNEQFF. The CDR3, as DNA: TGTGCCAGCAGTTTTGCGGGTAGTGGAGACAAATCCTACAATGAGCAGTTCTTC.

The chain has TRBV12-5 and TRBJ2-7; tentatively, D is TRBD1 (6 bases). Germline CDR1 LGHNT, CDR2 FRNRAP. The V end lost 1 base, the J end lost 3 bases, and 19 bases lay between the germline ends. The CDR3 consists of 17 residues. The CDR3: CASGLAIDRTAYYEQYF. CDR3 DNA sequence: TGTGCTAGTGGTTTGGCGATAGACAGGACAGCTTACTACGAGCAGTACTTC.

The rearrangement joins TRBV4-1 to TRBJ2-1; 12 bases are a match to TRBD2. Germline V gene sequence: CDR1 MGHRA, CDR2 YSYEKL. This CDR3 is built from 15 residues. The junction had 2 bases not matched to a gene; V was cut back by 5 bases and J by 3 bases. The CDR3 region has the DNA TGCGCCAGCAGCGCGACTAGCGGGGGCTACAATGAGCAGTTCTTC. Translation gives CASSATSGGYNEQFF.

This clone has only one observation. The chain has TRBV11-3 and TRBJ1-1; D call uncertain. The germline gives CDR1 SGHNT, CDR2 YENEEA. This CDR3 region has 14 residues. V was pared by 5 bases and J by 0 bases, with 10 bases between. CDR3 loop: CASSRGLMNTEAFF. The CDR3 DNA follows: TGTGCCAGCAGCCGGGGTCTTATGAACACTGAAGCTTTCTTT.

In DNA form, the CDR3 reads TGTGCTAGTGGTTTCAGACAGGGACTAGCGGGATTTAATGAGCAGTTCTTC. Translating gives CASGFRQGLAGFNEQFF. The chain joins TRBV12-5 to TRBJ2-1; 13 positions match TRBD2. The ends lost 3 bases at V and 7 bases at J; junction bases unmatched: 9. The CDR3 loop spans 17 amino acids. The V gene's germline CDR1 is LGHNT and CDR2 FRNRAP.

The V and J genes are TRBV4-1 and TRBJ2-2, with 7 nucleotides matching TRBD2. With V trimmed by 6 bases and J by 7 bases, 14 bases remained unmatched. The CDR3 loop spans 16 amino acids. CDR1 and CDR2 from the germline V gene are MGHRA and YSYEKL. CDR3 protein: CASRQPGRERGGELFF. CDR3 nucleotide sequence: TGCGCCAGCAGGCAGCCCGGGCGGGAGCGGGGCGGGGAGCTGTTTTTT.

The rearrangement uses TRBV10-3 and TRBJ2-7; 8 positions agree with TRBD2. This CDR3 spans 14 amino acids. V lost 0 bases and J lost 7; bases outside the gene matches: 5. Looked up from germline, CDR1 is ENHRY and CDR2 is SYGVKD. This chain's CDR3 is CAISESSGRGEQYF. CDR3 coding DNA: TGTGCCATCAGTGAGTCAAGCGGGAGAGGTGAGCAGTACTTC.

The gene calls are TRBV28 and TRBJ2-3; 11 bases fit TRBD2. This CDR3 has 14 residues. V dropped 11 bases and J dropped 5; count of bases not matched to a gene: 9. The V gene's germline CDR1 is MDHEN and CDR2 SYDVKM. DNA of the CDR3: TGTGCCGCCCAACTAGCGGGAGCGGGAGATACGCAGTATTTT. Protein: CAAQLAGAGDTQYF.

This clone was observed a single time. The CDR3 DNA reads TGTGCCAGCAGCCTCGGACAGGGGAGCACAGATACGCAGTATTTT. Amino acid sequence: CASSLGQGSTDTQYF. V gene TRBV11-3 combines with J gene TRBJ2-3; 9 bases agree with TRBD1. Germline CDR1 is SGHNT and CDR2 is YENEEA. The J segment lost 0 bases and the V segment lost 5 bases, leaving 3 bases of the junction unmatched. This CDR3 spans 15 amino acids.

The CDR3 DNA is TGCGCCAGCAGCTCAGGGGACAATAACTATGGCTACACCTTC. Translating it yields CASSSGDNNYGYTF. The chain uses TRBV5-1 and TRBJ1-2; tentatively, D is TRBD1 (6 bases). Deletions cut 3 bases from V and 1 base from J, with 10 bases between. The CDR3 has 14 residues. Germline CDR1 reads SGHRS; CDR2 reads YFSETQ.

The rearrangement uses TRBV12-5 and TRBJ2-3, with D possibly TRBD2 on 6 matching bases. The CDR3 runs 14 residues. Per germline, CDR1 LGHNT and CDR2 FRNRAP. The germline V and J ends were trimmed by 9 bases and 6 bases, with 19 bases remaining between them. The CDR3 here is CASEARGSGDTQYF. CDR3 in DNA: TGTGCTAGCGAGGCTCGGGGGAGCGGCGATACGCAGTATTTT.

This clone was counted between two and nine times. This chain links TRBV12-3 or TRBV12-4 with TRBJ1-1, with 7 bases aligning to TRBD1. CDR3 length: 13 amino acids. The junction had 5 bases not matched to a gene; V was cut back by 6 bases and J by 4 bases. This chain's CDR3 is CASSEQGPTEAFF. CDR3 nucleotide sequence: TGTGCCAGCAGCGAACAGGGGCCCACTGAAGCTTTCTTT.

CDR3 coding DNA: TGTGCCAGCAGTTACGCCGGGACTAGCGACAATGAGCAGTTCTTC. Translating it yields CASSYAGTSDNEQFF. The V gene is TRBV6-5, the J gene TRBJ2-1; TRBD2 aligns across 10 bases. Per the germline V gene, CDR1 is MNHEY and CDR2 is SVGAGI. After removal of 2 bases from V and 5 bases from J, the junction contained 3 bases not matched to a gene. CDR3 size: 15 residues.